The 10 T cell receptor beta chains reported below all come from one sample, sequenced in a study of Tregs in tolerant kidney transplant recipients. Related graft donors supplied nonmyeloablative bone marrow transplants, and mixed chimerism was transient. Sequencing was performed with immunoSEQ multiplex PCR; in TCRdb, only in-frame clones are kept and a portion is missing. This sample's clone table lists about 11,000 clones. The specimen comprised CD8+ T cells from blood (PBMCs), sampled 24 months after the transplant. The receptor source for this set is a human patient who received a combined kidney and bone marrow transplant. The T cells may partly be graft donor cells.

On this clone itself: Mismatch with germline at one junction end may stem from a read error. Read data end 3 residues before the CDR3 end; the end is taken from the germline J gene. The chain has TRBV7-7 and TRBJ2-7; 9 bases agree with TRBD1. The CDR3 sequence is 15 residues long. Looked up from germline, CDR1 is SSHAT and CDR2 is FNYEAQ (reference sequence). The CDR3 sequence: CASSPGHGTGSEQYF. The CDR3 bases that were read are TGTGCTAGCAGCCCTGGCCACGGGACAGGGAGCGAG. Full variable domain (remainder filled in from reference TRBV7-7 and TRBJ2-7): GAGVSQSPRYKVTKRGQDVTLRCDPISSHATLYWYQQALGQGPEFLTYFNYEAQPDKSGLPSDRFSAERPEGSISTLTIQRTEQRDSAMYRCASSPGHGTGSEQYFGPGTRLTVT.

With respect to this clone: The read gets to within 3 residues of the CDR3 end, and the germline J gene fills in the rest. This rearrangement joins TRBV10-3 to TRBJ2-7, with a possible D match to TRBD2 (6 bases). Trimming pared 6 bases from V and 5 bases from J, leaving 8 bases between. CDR3 length: 11 residues. CDR1 is ENHRY and CDR2 is SYGVKD in the germline V gene. Partial CDR3 DNA: TGTGCCATCAGGGGCGGGGACGAG. Translating gives CAIRGGDE. Given in full, the CDR3 is CAIRGGDEQYF.

As for this clone: The read ends 3 residues early relative to the CDR3; the germline J gene fills the gap. The chain combines TRBV5-1 with TRBJ1-1; D is unclear. The germline gives CDR1 SGHRS, CDR2 YFSETQ. The CDR3 extends over 13 amino acids. Trimming stripped 3 bases from V and 5 bases from J, with 11 bases between. The sequenced CDR3 bases are TGCGCCAGCAGCTCAACTAGTCGGACTGAA. As protein: CASSSTSRTE. The whole CDR3 sequence is CASSSTSRTEAFF.

Details on this clone: The DNA ends 3 residues before the CDR3 does, and the rest of the CDR3 is filled in from the germline J gene. The genes are TRBV6-2 or TRBV6-3 and TRBJ2-7; 7 positions match TRBD2. Germline CDR1 MNHEY, CDR2 SVGEGT. The CDR3 runs to 14 residues. Trimming took 2 bases from V and 2 from J; bases not matched to a gene: 3. The CDR3 sequence is CASSYAGEAYEQYF. The sequenced part of the CDR3 DNA is TGTGCCAGCAGTTACGCGGGAGAGGCCTACGAG.

Comments on this clone: The sequence runs out 3 residues before the end of the CDR3; the remainder is reconstructed from the germline J gene. The chain links TRBV19 to TRBJ2-1; 9 bases fit TRBD1. CDR1 LNHDA and CDR2 SQIVND come from the germline V gene (reference sequence). Trimming took 2 bases from V and 6 from J; bases not matched to a gene: 5. The CDR3 spans 15 residues. Incomplete CDR3 DNA: TGTGCCAGTAGTATATGGACAGGGGCTGTCAATGAG. This codes for CASSIWTGAVNE. The whole CDR3 region reads CASSIWTGAVNEQFF.

Worth noting for this clone: The CDR3 end lies 3 residues beyond the end of the read and is filled in from the germline J gene. The chain uses TRBV19 and TRBJ2-7; 9 bases are shared with TRBD2. The V gene end was trimmed by 5 bases and the J gene end by 4 bases; junction bases not matched to a gene: 6. Looked up from germline, CDR1 is LNHDA and CDR2 is SQIVND (reference sequence). The CDR3 loop spans 14 amino acids. Incomplete CDR3 DNA: TGTGCCAGTAGTCTGGATAGCGGGAGATACGAG. Residues: CASSLDSGRYE. The full CDR3 protein is CASSLDSGRYEQYF.

Note on this clone: The read stops 3 residues short of the end of the CDR3; the missing end is completed from the germline J gene. The chain couples TRBV12-3 or TRBV12-4 to TRBJ2-5, with 13 bases aligning to TRBD2. V was clipped by 6 bases and J by 5 bases; unmatched bases: 6. The CDR3 sequence is 15 residues long. CDR3 in amino acids: CASRPLAGGVETQYF. The CDR3 DNA, read in part, is TGTGCCAGCAGACCACTAGCGGGAGGGGTGGAGACC.

The sequenced CDR3 bases are TGCAGTGCTAGGGCAAGAGCCGGGGAG. It specifies CSARARAGE. The entire CDR3 protein is CSARARAGELFF. The chain links TRBV20-1 to TRBJ2-2; D call uncertain. The observed sequence ends 3 residues before the CDR3 terminus, with the missing tail filled in from the germline J gene. The CDR3 has 12 amino acids. The V gene lost 3 bases and the J gene lost 6 bases, with 8 bases spanning the gap. Germline V gene lookup returns CDR1 DFQATT and CDR2 SNEGSKA (reference sequence).

The CDR3 loop is CASSPEQGLSYEQYF. CDR3 DNA (partial): TGTGCCAGCTCACCCGAACAGGGGTTAAGCTACGAG. This rearrangement joins TRBV18 to TRBJ2-7, with 7 bases that match TRBD1. The CDR3 is cut off 3 residues early in the read; its end comes from the germline J gene. CDR3 length: 15 amino acids. Unmatched junction bases numbered 8, after V lost 3 bases and J lost 3 bases. Looked up from germline, CDR1 is KGHSH and CDR2 is LQKENI. Drawing the rest from reference TRBV18 and TRBJ2-7, the complete variable domain is NAGVMQNPRHLVRRRGQEARLRCSPMKGHSHVYWYRQLPEEGLKFMVYLQKENIIDESGMPKERFSAEFPKEGPSILRIQQVVRGDSAAYFCASSPEQGLSYEQYFGPGTRLTVT.

As for this clone: Read coverage stops 3 residues before the CDR3 terminus; the germline J gene supplies the remainder. The rearrangement joins TRBV10-2 to TRBJ2-3; D not resolved. The CDR3 has 14 amino acids. Germline loops: CDR1 WSHSY, CDR2 SAAADI. V was shortened by 4 bases and J by 4 bases, with 12 bases between the two germline ends. CDR3 amino acids: CASSASAESDTQYF. The sequenced part of the CDR3 DNA is TGCGCCAGCAGTGCCAGCGCGGAATCAGATACG.